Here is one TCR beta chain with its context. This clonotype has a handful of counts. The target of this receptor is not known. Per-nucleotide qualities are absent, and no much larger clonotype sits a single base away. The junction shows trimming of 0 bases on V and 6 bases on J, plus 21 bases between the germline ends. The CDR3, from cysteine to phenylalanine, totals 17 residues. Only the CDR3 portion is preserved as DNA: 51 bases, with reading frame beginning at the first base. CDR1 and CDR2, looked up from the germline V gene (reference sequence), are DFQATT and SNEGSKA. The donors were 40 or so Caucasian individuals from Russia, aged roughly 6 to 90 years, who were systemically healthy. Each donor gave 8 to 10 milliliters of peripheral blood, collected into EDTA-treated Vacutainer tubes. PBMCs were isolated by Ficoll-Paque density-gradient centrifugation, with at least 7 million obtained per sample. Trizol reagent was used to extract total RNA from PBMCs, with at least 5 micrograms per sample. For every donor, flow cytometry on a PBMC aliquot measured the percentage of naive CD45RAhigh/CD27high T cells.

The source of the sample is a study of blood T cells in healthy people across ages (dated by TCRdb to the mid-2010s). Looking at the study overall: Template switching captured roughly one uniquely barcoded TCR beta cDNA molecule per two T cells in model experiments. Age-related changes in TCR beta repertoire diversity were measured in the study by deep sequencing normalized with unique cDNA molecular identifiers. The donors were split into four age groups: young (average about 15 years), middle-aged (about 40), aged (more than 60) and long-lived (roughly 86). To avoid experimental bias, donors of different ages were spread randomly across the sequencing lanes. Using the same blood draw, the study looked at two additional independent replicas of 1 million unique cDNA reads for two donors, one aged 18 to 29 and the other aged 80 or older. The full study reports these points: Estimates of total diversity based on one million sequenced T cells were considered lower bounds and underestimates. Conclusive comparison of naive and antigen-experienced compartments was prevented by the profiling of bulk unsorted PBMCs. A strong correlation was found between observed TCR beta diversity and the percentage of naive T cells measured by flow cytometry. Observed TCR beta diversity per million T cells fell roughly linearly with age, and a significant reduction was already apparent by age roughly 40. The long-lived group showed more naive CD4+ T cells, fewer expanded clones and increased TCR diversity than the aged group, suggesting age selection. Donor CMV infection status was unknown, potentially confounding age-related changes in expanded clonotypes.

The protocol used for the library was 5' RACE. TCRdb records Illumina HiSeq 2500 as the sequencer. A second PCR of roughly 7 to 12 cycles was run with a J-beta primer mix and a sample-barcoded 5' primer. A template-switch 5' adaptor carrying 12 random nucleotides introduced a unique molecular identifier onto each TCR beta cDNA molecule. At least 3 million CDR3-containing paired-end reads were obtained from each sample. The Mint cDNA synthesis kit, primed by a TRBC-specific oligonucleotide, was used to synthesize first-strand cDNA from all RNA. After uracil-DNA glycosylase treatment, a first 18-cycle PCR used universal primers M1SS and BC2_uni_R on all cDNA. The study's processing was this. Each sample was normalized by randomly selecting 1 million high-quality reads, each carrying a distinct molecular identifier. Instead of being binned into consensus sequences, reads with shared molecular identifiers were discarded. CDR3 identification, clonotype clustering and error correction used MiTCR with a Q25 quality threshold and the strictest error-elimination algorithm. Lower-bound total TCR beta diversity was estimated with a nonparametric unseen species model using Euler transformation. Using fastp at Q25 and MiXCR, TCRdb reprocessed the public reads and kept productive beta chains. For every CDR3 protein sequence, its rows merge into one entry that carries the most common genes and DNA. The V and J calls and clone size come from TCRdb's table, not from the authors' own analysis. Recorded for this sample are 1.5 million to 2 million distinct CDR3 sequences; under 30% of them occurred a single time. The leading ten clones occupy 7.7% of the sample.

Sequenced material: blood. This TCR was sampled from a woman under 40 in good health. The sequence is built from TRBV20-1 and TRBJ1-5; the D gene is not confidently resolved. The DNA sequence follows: TGCAGTGCTAGAGATCTATTGTCCCCTGAAACAAGTCAGCCCCAGCATTTT. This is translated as CSARDLLSPETSQPQHF.